This entry features one T cell receptor (beta chain) sequence. What it binds is not known. TCRdb analysed the RT-PCR reads with MiXCR anew, one entry per CDR3 protein. The table records some 500,000 distinct CDR3 sequences, approximately 24% of them present only once. The CDR3 loop spans 13 amino acids. V dropped 3 bases and J dropped 8 bases, with 11 bases sitting between them. The germline CDR1 and CDR2 sequences are DFQATT and SNEGSKA (reference sequence). The data are from a study of response to subunit inactivated influenza vaccine. The study's findings and limits: New T cells are recruited in small numbers by each seasonal influenza vaccination, according to the authors' suggestion.

This sequence joins TRBV20-1 and TRBJ1-6; D ambiguous. The sequence came from a man in his forties or fifties who received an inactivated influenza vaccine. The input for sequencing was CD4+ T cells sorted from PBMCs, taken less than 6 days after vaccination. The CDR3 is CSASRGYDSPLHF. CDR3 coding DNA: TGCAGTGCTAGTCGGGGTTATGATTCACCCCTCCACTTT.